This T cell receptor (beta chain) derives from a study of T cell responses to AZD1222 COVID-19 vaccine. In the study overall: Second doses at about 4 or about 12 weeks were pooled. Study-level results: Regions left unmutated in variants are reportedly the target of nearly half of spike-specific TCRs.

A note on this clone: Antigen unknown.

The CDR3 sequence is 14 residues long. V dropped 4 bases and J dropped 2 bases, with 10 bases sitting between them. Germline loops: CDR1 SGHDT, CDR2 YYEEEE. The protocol was immunoSEQ multiplex PCR, while the TCRdb copy is restricted to in-frame clones and leaves out a portion. The table lists 180,000 or so clones, less than 95% of them singletons. This receptor was taken from an adult in good health. V and J are TRBV5-6 and TRBJ1-5, with D maybe TRBD1 (5 bases). The sample was peripheral blood, taken on day 0 of AZD1222 vaccination. Written as DNA, the CDR3 is TGTGCCAGCAGCCCGGGACTTGGCAATCAGCCCCAGCATTTT. It codes for CASSPGLGNQPQHF. The whole variable domain, filled in from reference TRBV5-6 and TRBJ1-5, reads DAGVTQSPTHLIKTRGQQVTLRCSPKSGHDTVSWYQQALGQGPQFIFQYYEEEERQRGNFPDRFSGHQFPNYSSELNVNALLLGDSALYLCASSPGLGNQPQHFGDGTRLSIL.